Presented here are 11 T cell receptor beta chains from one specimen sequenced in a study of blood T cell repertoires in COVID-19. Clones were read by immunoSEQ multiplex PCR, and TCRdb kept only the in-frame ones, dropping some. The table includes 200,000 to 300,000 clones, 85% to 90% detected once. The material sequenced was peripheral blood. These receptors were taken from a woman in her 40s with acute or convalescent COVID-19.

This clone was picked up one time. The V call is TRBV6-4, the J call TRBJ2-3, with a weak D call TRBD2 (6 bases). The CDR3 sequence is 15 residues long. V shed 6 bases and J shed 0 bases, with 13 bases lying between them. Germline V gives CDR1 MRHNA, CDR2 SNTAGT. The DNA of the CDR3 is TGTGCCAGCAGGCCCGGGACTTCTAGCACAGATACGCAGTATTTT. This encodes CASRPGTSSTDTQYF.

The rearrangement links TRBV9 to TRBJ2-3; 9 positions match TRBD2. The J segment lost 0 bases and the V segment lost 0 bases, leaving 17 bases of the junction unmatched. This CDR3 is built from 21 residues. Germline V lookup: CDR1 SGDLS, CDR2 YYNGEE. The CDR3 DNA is TGTGCCAGCAGCGTAGATCGGCGTGAGCGGGGGGTCTTCACTAGCACAGATACGCAGTATTTT. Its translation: CASSVDRRERGVFTSTDTQYF.

The CDR3 region is CASSYSRVRQGTEAFF. For the CDR3, the DNA is TGTGCCAGCAGTTACTCGAGAGTCCGACAGGGGACTGAAGCTTTCTTT. The chain has TRBV6-5 and TRBJ1-1, with 8 bases fitting TRBD1. This CDR3 has 16 residues. Germline V gene sequence: CDR1 MNHEY, CDR2 SVGAGI. V trimming: 0 bases; J trimming: 5 bases; junction bases outside the gene matches: 8.

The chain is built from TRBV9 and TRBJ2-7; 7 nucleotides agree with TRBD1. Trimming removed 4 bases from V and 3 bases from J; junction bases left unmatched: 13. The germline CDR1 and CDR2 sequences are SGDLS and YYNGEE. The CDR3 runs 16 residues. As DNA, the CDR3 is TGTGCCAGCAGCCCGGGTCCAAGGACAGGTGTCTACGAGCAGTACGTC. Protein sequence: CASSPGPRTGVYEQYV.

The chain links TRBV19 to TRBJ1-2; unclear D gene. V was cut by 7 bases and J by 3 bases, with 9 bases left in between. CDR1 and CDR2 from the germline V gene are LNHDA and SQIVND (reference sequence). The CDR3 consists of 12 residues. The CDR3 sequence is CASNRPDYGYTF. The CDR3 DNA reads TGTGCCAGTAACCGTCCGGACTATGGCTACACCTTC.

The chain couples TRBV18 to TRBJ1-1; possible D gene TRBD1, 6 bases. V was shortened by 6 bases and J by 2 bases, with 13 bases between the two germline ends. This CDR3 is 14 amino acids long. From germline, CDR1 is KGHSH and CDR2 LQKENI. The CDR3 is CASSGTGSNTEAFF. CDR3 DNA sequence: TGTGCCAGCTCTGGTACAGGGTCTAACACTGAAGCTTTCTTT.

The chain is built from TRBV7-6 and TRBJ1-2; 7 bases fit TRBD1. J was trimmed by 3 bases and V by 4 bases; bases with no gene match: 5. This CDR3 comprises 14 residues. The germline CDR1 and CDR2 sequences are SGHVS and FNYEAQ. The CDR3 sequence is CASSSRQGDYGYTF. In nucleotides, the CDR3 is TGTGCCAGCAGCTCGCGACAGGGAGACTATGGCTACACCTTC.

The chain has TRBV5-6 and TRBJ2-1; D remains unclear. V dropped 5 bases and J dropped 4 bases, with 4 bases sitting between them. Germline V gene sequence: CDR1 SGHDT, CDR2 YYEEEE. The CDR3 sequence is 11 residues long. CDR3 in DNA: TGTGCCAGCAGTCAATACAATGAGCAGTTCTTC. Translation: CASSQYNEQFF.

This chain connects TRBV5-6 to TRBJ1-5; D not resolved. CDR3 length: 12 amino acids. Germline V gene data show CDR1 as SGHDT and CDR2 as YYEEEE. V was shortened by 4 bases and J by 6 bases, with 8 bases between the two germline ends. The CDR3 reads CASSTGSQPQHF. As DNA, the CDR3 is TGTGCCAGCAGCACCGGTTCTCAGCCCCAGCATTTT.

The CDR3 region is CASSPLMSRVGEKLFF. The CDR3 DNA is TGTGCCAGCAGCCCCCTTATGTCCAGGGTAGGCGAAAAACTGTTTTTT. This rearrangement joins TRBV11-2 to TRBJ1-4; D perhaps matches TRBD1 (5 bases). CDR3 length equals 16 residues. CDR1 is SGHAT, CDR2 FQNNGV, per germline. Trimming pared 5 bases from V and 8 bases from J, leaving 21 bases between.

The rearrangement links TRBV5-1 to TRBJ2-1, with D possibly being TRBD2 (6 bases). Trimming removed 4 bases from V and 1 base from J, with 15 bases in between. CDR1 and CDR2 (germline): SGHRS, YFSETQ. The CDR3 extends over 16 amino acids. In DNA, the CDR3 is TGCGCCAGCAGCCCAGGAGTGGGAGGTTCCTACAATGAGCAGTTCTTC. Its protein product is CASSPGVGGSYNEQFF.